This entry concerns a single T cell receptor beta chain. Its specificity is not known. Amplification used 60 Vbeta primers and 13 Jbeta primers. Some clones are missing from TCRdb's copy, which holds only in-frame ones; the method was immunoSEQ multiplex PCR. The profile covers 100,000 to 150,000 clones, with roughly 62% appearing a single time and 1.6% taken by the ten largest. This record belongs to a study of cytomegalovirus exposure and HLA in healthy donors. Study observations and caveats: CMV serostatus stood as the only immune exposure information on hand. Some highly shared sequence variants likely arose as a pipeline artifact. An analysis that was carried out later associated 15,000 to 20,000 TCR beta sequences with HLA alleles at 0.05 false discovery rate. For most TCR beta V segments, an earlier analysis put the productive rate at about 87% or about 30% of the time.

CDR1 is LNHDA, CDR2 SQIVND, per germline (reference sequence). Losses at the gene ends were 6 bases for V and 8 bases for J; bases not matched to a gene: 18. This CDR3 has 17 amino acids. The sequencing sample was made of PBMCs. J is TRBJ2-1 and V is TRBV19; 8 nucleotides align to TRBD2. The sequence was obtained from a man aged 25-45 years in good health and CMV-seropositive. The CDR3 sequence: CASSGWVSGLGIDEQFF. The DNA of the CDR3 is TGTGCCAGTAGCGGCTGGGTATCGGGACTAGGTATCGATGAGCAGTTCTTC.